This T cell receptor beta chain was obtained from a study of shared clonotypes between healthy human individuals. Using immunoSEQ multiplex PCR, the repertoire was profiled, and TCRdb retains in-frame clones only, with some absent. The data show 2,100,000 or so clones, around 95% seen once. Germline CDR1 MDHEN, CDR2 SYDVKM. CDR3 length: 14 amino acids. V was trimmed by 4 bases and J by 2 bases, leaving 9 bases between them. About this clone: This sample includes further DNA sequences coding for the same CDR3.

The rearrangement uses TRBV28 and TRBJ1-3; D may be TRBD1 (6 bases). The sequencing sample was made of naive CD4+ T cells sorted from blood. Subset indicated: CD45RA+ positively selected. This TCR was sampled from a man aged 18 to 29 in good health. The CDR3 DNA follows: TGTGCCAGCAGTTCGGGGGGGCCTGGAAACACCATATATTTT. As protein: CASSSGGPGNTIYF. The full variable domain, with the rest looked up from reference TRBV28 and TRBJ1-3, is DVKVTQSSRYLVKRTGEKVFLECVQDMDHENMFWYRQDPGLGLRLIYFSYDVKMKEKGDIPEGYSVSREKKERFSLILESASTNQTSMYLCASSSGGPGNTIYFGEGSWLTVV.